This T cell receptor (beta chain) emerged from a study of beta chain features in type 1 diabetes. Study observations and caveats: Shortening of TCRB CDR3s, moderate but significant, appeared in all four CD4+ subsets of Type 1 diabetes patients.

For this clone: Antigen specificity is unknown.

The sequenced template was cDNA made from the entire isolated RNA. TCRdb's table, derived via immunoSEQ multiplex PCR, lists solely in-frame clones and lacks some. The sample records about 660,000 clones, 11% to 15% being singletons. This CDR3 contains 15 residues. With 4 bases clipped from V and 2 bases from J, the junction kept 4 bases outside the gene matches. Per the germline V gene, CDR1 is SGHNT and CDR2 is YYREEE (reference sequence). The genes are TRBV5-4 and TRBJ2-1, with 9 bases that match TRBD2. What was sequenced was naive CD4+ T cells from blood. This sequence was found in a man younger than 35 with type 1 diabetes. DNA for the CDR3: TGTGCCAGCAGCGGAAGCGGGAGGACCTACAATGAGCAGTTCTTC. Protein product: CASSGSGRTYNEQFF.